This passage covers 12 T cell receptor beta chains from one sample sequenced in a study of T-cell memory formation after mild COVID-19. TCRdb reprocessed the 5' RACE reads with MiXCR, giving one entry per CDR3 protein. The table has a few hundred thousand distinct CDR3 sequences, 16% seen once. The sample was PBMCs or a T cell subset sorted from them (not recorded which). These receptors were collected from a man between 18 and 35 years old who had mild COVID-19 (a few samples of this study predate the infection). Cell type and time point are not known.

The chain is built from TRBV10-2 and TRBJ2-2; the D gene could be TRBD1 or TRBD2 (5 bases each). CDR1 WSHSY and CDR2 SAAADI come from the germline V gene. The ends were cut back, 8 bases at V and 1 base at J, with 17 bases in the middle. This CDR3 region has 16 residues. CDR3 sequence reads: CASFLTGQENTGELFF. For the CDR3, the DNA is TGCGCCAGCTTCCTAACGGGGCAGGAGAACACCGGGGAGCTGTTTTTT.

The chain recombines TRBV29-1 with TRBJ1-3, with a tentative D call TRBD1 (6 bases). V was clipped by 7 bases and J by 0 bases, with 10 bases between them. Germline CDR1 reads SQVTM; CDR2 reads ANQGSEA. This CDR3 is built from 13 residues. CDR3 bases: TGCAGCGCCAGGGGTGACTCTGGAAACACCATATATTTT. This translates into CSARGDSGNTIYF.

The rearrangement joins TRBV7-3 to TRBJ1-6; 7 nucleotides agree with TRBD1. The CDR3 has 14 amino acids. V shed 2 bases and J 9 bases; nucleotides not matched to a gene: 4. From germline, CDR1 is SGHTA and CDR2 FQGTGA. The CDR3 loop reads CASSLWGQSSPLHF. The CDR3 DNA is TGTGCCAGCAGCTTATGGGGACAGAGTTCACCCCTCCACTTT.

J is TRBJ2-5 and V is TRBV7-9; D is possibly TRBD1 or TRBD2 (5 bases each). CDR1 and CDR2 (germline): SEHNR, FQNEAQ (reference sequence). CDR3 size: 15 residues. V lost 0 bases and J 7 bases, leaving 15 bases between the germline ends. CDR3 DNA sequence: TGTGCCAGCAGCTTAGCGGGGACCGAAGTTAGGACCCAGTACTTC. Residues: CASSLAGTEVRTQYF. Full variable domain (rest looked up from reference TRBV7-9 and TRBJ2-5): DTGVSQNPRHKITKRGQNVTFRCDPISEHNRLYWYRQTLGQGPEFLTYFQNEAQLEKSRLLSDRFSAERPKGSFSTLEIQRTEQGDSAMYLCASSLAGTEVRTQYFGPGTRLLVL.

By sample share, this clonotype is medium-sized. The chain has TRBV6-4 and TRBJ1-5; D ambiguous. The CDR3 contains 15 residues. CDR1 is MRHNA, CDR2 SNTAGT, per germline. Trimming stripped 1 base from V and 2 bases from J, with 9 bases between. The CDR3 bases are TGTGCCAGCAGTGACTTGGTATTTTGCAATCAGCCCCAGCATTTT. Residues: CASSDLVFCNQPQHF.

The chain joins TRBV7-2 to TRBJ2-3; 7 bases fit TRBD2. The trim removed 5 bases at V and 6 bases at J, leaving 11 bases unmatched. Germline V gene lookup returns CDR1 SGHTA and CDR2 FQGNSA. The CDR3 runs to 15 residues. As DNA, the CDR3 is TGTGCCAGCAGCCCCCGGGAGGTGGGGGGGGATACGCAGTATTTT. This encodes CASSPREVGGDTQYF.

The V call is TRBV6-2 or TRBV6-3, the J call TRBJ2-1, with 11 bases matching TRBD2. The CDR3 totals 15 residues. Germline lookup yields CDR1 MNHEY and CDR2 SVGEGT. With 6 bases clipped from V and 7 bases from J, the junction kept 8 bases outside the gene matches. In DNA form, the CDR3 reads TGTGCCAGCAGACAACTAGCGGGGGAATTTAATGAGCAGTTCTTC. This sequence encodes CASRQLAGEFNEQFF.

This chain connects TRBV27 to TRBJ2-5; D gene unclear. The CDR3 spans 13 residues. Trimming removed 2 bases from V and 5 bases from J, with 9 bases in between. The germline CDR1 and CDR2 sequences are MNHEY and SMNVEV (reference sequence). CDR3 amino acids: CASSLQFWETQYF. The CDR3 nucleotides read TGTGCCAGCAGTTTACAGTTCTGGGAGACCCAGTACTTC.

There are many counts of this clonotype. The V and J genes are TRBV11-2 and TRBJ2-7, with 8 positions matching TRBD2. V lost 5 bases and J lost 5; bases outside the gene matches: 11. Per germline, CDR1 SGHAT and CDR2 FQNNGV. The CDR3 length is 15 residues. In nucleotides, the CDR3 is TGTGCCAGCAGCGTCGAACTAGCGGCCGGCGACGAGCAGTACTTC. It codes for CASSVELAAGDEQYF.

This clonotype was seen a few times. CDR3 protein: CASSIFGVGDTQYF. For the CDR3, the DNA is TGTGCCAGCAGCATCTTCGGGGTGGGAGATACGCAGTATTTT. V and J are TRBV12-3 or TRBV12-4 and TRBJ2-3, with D perhaps matching TRBD2 (5 bases). Trimming removed 6 bases at V and 5 bases at J, with 15 bases between. The CDR3 is 14 residues long.

This clonotype appeared a few times. The chain links TRBV5-4 to TRBJ2-2, with D perhaps assigned TRBD1 or TRBD2 (5 bases each). From germline, CDR1 is SGHNT and CDR2 YYREEE (reference sequence). CDR3 length: 15 residues. With 4 bases removed from V and 1 base from J, the gap between germline ends came to 11 bases. The CDR3 loop is CASSRAGGNTGELFF. CDR3 bases: TGTGCCAGCAGCCGCGCTGGGGGGAACACCGGGGAGCTGTTTTTT. The full variable domain, its missing parts supplied by reference TRBV5-4 and TRBJ2-2, is ETGVTQSPTHLIKTRGQQVTLRCSSQSGHNTVSWYQQALGQGPQFIFQYYREEENGRGNFPPRFSGLQFPNYSSELNVNALELDDSALYLCASSRAGGNTGELFFGEGSRLTVL.

The CDR3 DNA is TGTGCCAGCAGTTACGGCCAGAGCAATCAGCCCCAGCATTTT. This codes for CASSYGQSNQPQHF. The chain links TRBV6-5 to TRBJ1-5; no reliable D call. The CDR3 runs 14 residues. The germline V gene encodes CDR1 MNHEY and CDR2 SVGAGI. V gave up 2 bases and J gave up 1 base, with 6 bases separating them.